This T cell receptor (beta chain) is drawn from a study of OX40 agonist ivuxolimab in advanced cancers. Germline V gives CDR1 SSHAT, CDR2 FNYEAQ (reference sequence). The CDR3 is 15 residues long. Generated by immunoSEQ multiplex PCR, the TCRdb table keeps only in-frame clones and is missing some. The sample has over 55,000 clones, 80% to 95% seen once; the top ten hold less than 2.5%. Comments on this clone: One junction end disagrees with the germline gene, perhaps due to a read error.

This chain uses TRBV7-7 with TRBJ2-2; 10 bases agree with TRBD1. The source is an adult with an advanced solid tumor such as melanoma, head and neck, liver or kidney cancer. Here the sequenced sample was CD4+ or CD8+ T cells sorted from blood, taken in a trial of the OX40 agonist ivuxolimab. The CDR3 nucleotides are TGTGCTAGCAGCCCCGGGACAGGGGTCACCGGGGAGCTGTTTTTT. Protein product: CASSPGTGVTGELFF.